A single sample is the source of the 9 T cell receptor beta chains below, sequenced in a study of CXCR3-negative and CXCR3-positive naive CD8 T cells (dated by TCRdb to about 2019). General conclusions and limits of the study: Compared with CXCR3-negative naive cells, CXCR3-positive naive cells had TRB CDR3s with higher hydrophobicity (lower Kidera factor 4), lower energy, and higher strength and volume indices.

For these receptors, no antigen is known. Reads for this sample came from a NextSeq 550. The Human TCR Profiling Kit (MiLaboratory) was used to prepare UMI-labeled 5' RACE TRB cDNA libraries. TCRdb reprocessed the reads, and each CDR3 protein sequence is entered once, without DNA. The table for this sample lists some 99,000 distinct CDR3 sequences. 0.9% to 1.2% of the sample is in the top ten clones. Source material: naive CXCR3+ CD8+ T cells from blood. According to the study, the label for this sample's cell subset or site signals: CD45RO-CCR7+CD27+CD95- naive CD8+ T cells expressing CXCR3 (TNR3+). The receptor source for this set is a human donor in good health. Some clones in this sample may be carry-over from other donors' samples.

The chain is built from TRBV20-1 and TRBJ1-6; TCRdb's D call, TRBD1, is unchecked because there is no DNA. The length of the CDR3 is 15 residues. Germline V gives CDR1 DFQATT, CDR2 SNEGSKA (reference sequence). CDR3 loop: CSTRDMAGDNSPLHF.

J is TRBJ2-2 and V is TRBV7-8; TCRdb calls TRBD1, which cannot be checked without DNA. The germline V gene encodes CDR1 SGHVS and CDR2 FQNEAQ. This CDR3 has 17 residues. CDR3 sequence reads: CASSDGTGGVSHRGAVF.

The gene calls are TRBV29-1 and TRBJ2-2; TCRdb's D call of TRBD1 is untestable without DNA. In germline, CDR1 is SQVTM, CDR2 ANQGSEA. The CDR3 totals 14 residues. CDR3 protein: CSVETGVSTGELFF.

This chain uses TRBV12-5 with TRBJ2-7; TCRdb lists TRBD2, though no DNA is available to test this call. Germline lookup yields CDR1 LGHNT and CDR2 FRNRAP. This CDR3 contains 17 residues. Here the CDR3 reads CASGFSIGTESSYEQYF.

CDR3 residues: CASTSRGDSTETQYF. V usage is TRBV7-9 and J usage is TRBJ2-5; TCRdb's D call, TRBD1, is unchecked because there is no DNA. The CDR3 runs to 15 residues. Germline V gives CDR1 SEHNR, CDR2 FQNEAQ (reference sequence).

The chain employs TRBV29-1 and TRBJ2-1; TCRdb names TRBD1, which stays unverified in the absence of DNA. The germline V gene encodes CDR1 SQVTM and CDR2 ANQGSEA. The CDR3 is made up of 14 amino acids. The CDR3 here is CSVGSGQGSNEQFF.

The chain recombines TRBV28 with TRBJ1-3. This CDR3 contains 15 residues. Germline assignment: CDR1 MDHEN and CDR2 SYDVKM. The CDR3 protein is CASSLHRGSGNTIYF.

The genes are TRBV4-3 and TRBJ2-7; TCRdb lists TRBD1, though no DNA is available to test this call. This CDR3 comprises 15 residues. The germline V gene has CDR1 LGHNA and CDR2 YSLEER. This CDR3 reads CASSQDQGRRYEQYF.

The chain uses TRBV7-9 and TRBJ1-1; TCRdb returns TRBD1, unconfirmable since there is no DNA. The CDR3 has 15 residues. Germline loops: CDR1 SEHNR, CDR2 FQNEAQ (reference sequence). CDR3 amino acids: CASSPGTGVNTEAFF. Full variable domain (rest looked up from reference TRBV7-9 and TRBJ1-1): DTGVSQNPRHKITKRGQNVTFRCDPISEHNRLYWYRQTLGQGPEFLTYFQNEAQLEKSRLLSDRFSAERPKGSFSTLEIQRTEQGDSAMYLCASSPGTGVNTEAFFGQGTRLTVV.